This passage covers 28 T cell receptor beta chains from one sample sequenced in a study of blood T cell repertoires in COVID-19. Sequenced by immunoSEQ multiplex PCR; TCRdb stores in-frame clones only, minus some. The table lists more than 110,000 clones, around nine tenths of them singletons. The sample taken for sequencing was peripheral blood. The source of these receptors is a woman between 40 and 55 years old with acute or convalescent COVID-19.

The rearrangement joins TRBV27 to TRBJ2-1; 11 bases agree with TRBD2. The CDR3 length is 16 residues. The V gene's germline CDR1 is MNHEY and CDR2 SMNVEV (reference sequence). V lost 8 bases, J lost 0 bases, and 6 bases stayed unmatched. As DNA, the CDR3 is TGTGCCAGCCTCTTAGCGGGAGGGAGCTCCTACAATGAGCAGTTCTTC. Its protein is CASLLAGGSSYNEQFF.

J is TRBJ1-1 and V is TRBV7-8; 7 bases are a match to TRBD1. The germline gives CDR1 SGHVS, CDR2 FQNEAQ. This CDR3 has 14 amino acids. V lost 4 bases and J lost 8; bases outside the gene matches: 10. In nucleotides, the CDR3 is TGTGCCAGCAGCTCGACAGGGTCCGAAGGGGAAGCTTTCTTT. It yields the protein CASSSTGSEGEAFF.

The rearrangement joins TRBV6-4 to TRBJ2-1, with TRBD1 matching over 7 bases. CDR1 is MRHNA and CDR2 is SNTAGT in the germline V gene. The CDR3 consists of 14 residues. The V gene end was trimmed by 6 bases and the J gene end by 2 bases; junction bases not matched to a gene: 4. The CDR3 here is CASSQTGTYNEQFF. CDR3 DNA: TGTGCCAGCAGCCAGACAGGGACCTACAATGAGCAGTTCTTC.

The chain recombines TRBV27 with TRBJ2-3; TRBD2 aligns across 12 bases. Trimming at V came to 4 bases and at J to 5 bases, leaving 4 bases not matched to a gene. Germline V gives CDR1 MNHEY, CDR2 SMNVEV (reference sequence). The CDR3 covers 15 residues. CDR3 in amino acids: CASSSSGRAGDTQYF. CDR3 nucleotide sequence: TGTGCCAGCAGTTCTAGCGGGAGGGCCGGAGATACGCAGTATTTT.

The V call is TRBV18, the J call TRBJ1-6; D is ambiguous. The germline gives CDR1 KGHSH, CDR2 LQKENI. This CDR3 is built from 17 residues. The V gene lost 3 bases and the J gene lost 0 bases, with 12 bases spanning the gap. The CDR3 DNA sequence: TGTGCCAGCTCACCCCAGGCCCTGAGCTCCTATAATTCACCCCTCCACTTT. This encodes CASSPQALSSYNSPLHF.

The CDR3 reads CASSLASLPTGGYEQYF. For the CDR3, the DNA is TGTGCCAGCAGCTTGGCAAGTTTACCAACAGGGGGCTACGAGCAGTACTTC. This chain joins TRBV5-4 and TRBJ2-7, with 8 nucleotides matching TRBD1. The CDR3 has 17 residues. Germline-derived CDR1 and CDR2 are SGHNT and YYREEE (reference sequence). After removal of 0 bases from V and 3 bases from J, the junction contained 11 bases not matched to a gene.

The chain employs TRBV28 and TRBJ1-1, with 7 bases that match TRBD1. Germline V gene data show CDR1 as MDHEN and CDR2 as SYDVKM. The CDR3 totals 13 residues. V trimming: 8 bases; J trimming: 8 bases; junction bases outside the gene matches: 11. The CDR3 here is CASGTRGPKEAFF. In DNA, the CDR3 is TGTGCCAGCGGTACGAGGGGGCCGAAAGAAGCTTTCTTT.

CDR3 in amino acids: CASSKMNRRREQYF. The CDR3 nucleotides are TGTGCCAGCAGCAAAATGAACAGACGACGCGAGCAGTACTTC. The chain couples TRBV21-1 to TRBJ2-7; the table's TRBD1 call for D was not verified on the DNA. TRBV21-1 corresponds to a pseudogene. This CDR3 has 14 residues.

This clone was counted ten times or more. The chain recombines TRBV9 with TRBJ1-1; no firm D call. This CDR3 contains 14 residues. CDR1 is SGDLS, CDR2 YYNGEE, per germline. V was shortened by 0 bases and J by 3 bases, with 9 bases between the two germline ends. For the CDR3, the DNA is TGTGCCAGCAGCGTAGGCGGGTTTGACACTGAAGCTTTCTTT. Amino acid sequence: CASSVGGFDTEAFF.

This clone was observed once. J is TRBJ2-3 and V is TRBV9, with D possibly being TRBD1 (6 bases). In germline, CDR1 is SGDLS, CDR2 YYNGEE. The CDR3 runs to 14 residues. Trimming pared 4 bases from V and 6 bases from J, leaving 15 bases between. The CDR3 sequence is CASSRTVLGDTQYF. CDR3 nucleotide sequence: TGTGCCAGCAGCCGGACAGTCCTGGGGGATACGCAGTATTTT.

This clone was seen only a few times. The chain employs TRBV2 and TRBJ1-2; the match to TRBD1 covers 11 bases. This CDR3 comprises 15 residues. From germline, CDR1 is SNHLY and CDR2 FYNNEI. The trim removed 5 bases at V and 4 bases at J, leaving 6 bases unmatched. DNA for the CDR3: TGTGCCAGCAGTCTTAGGACAGGGGGCGGCTATGGCTACACCTTC. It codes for CASSLRTGGGYGYTF.

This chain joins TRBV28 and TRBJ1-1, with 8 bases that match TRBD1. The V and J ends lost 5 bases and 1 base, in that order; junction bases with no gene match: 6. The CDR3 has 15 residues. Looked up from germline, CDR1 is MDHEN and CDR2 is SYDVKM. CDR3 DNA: TGTGCCAGCAGTCAATCCGGGACAGGGAACACTGAAGCTTTCTTT. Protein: CASSQSGTGNTEAFF.

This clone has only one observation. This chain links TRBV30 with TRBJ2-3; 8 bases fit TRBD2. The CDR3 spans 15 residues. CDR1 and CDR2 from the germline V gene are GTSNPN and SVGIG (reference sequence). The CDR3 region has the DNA TGTGCTCGGAGCGCGGGGGGTTCAAGCACAGATACGCAGTATTTT. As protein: CARSAGGSSTDTQYF.

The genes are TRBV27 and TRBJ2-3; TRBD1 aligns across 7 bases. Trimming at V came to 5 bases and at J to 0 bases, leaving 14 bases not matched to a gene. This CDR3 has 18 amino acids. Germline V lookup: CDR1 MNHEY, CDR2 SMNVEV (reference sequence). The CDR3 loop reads CASSHRGGWTGSTDTQYF. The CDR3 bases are TGTGCCAGCAGTCACAGGGGCGGTTGGACTGGGAGCACAGATACGCAGTATTTT.

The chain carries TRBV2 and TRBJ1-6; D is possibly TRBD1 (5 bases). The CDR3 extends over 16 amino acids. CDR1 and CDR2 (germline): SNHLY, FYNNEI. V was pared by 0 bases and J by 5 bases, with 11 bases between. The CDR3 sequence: CASSEAAGPDNSPLHF. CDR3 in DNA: TGTGCCAGCAGTGAAGCAGCAGGGCCAGATAATTCACCCCTCCACTTT.

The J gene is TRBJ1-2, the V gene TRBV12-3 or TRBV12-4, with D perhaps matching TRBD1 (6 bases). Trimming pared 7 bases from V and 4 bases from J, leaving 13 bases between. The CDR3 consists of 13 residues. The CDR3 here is CASIPTGSYGYTF. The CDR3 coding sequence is TGTGCCAGCATCCCGACAGGTAGCTATGGCTACACCTTC.

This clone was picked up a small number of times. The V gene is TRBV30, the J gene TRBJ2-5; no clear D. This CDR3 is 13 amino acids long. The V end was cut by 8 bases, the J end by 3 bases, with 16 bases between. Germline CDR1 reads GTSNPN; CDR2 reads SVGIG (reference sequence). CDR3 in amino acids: CAISRRIKETQYF. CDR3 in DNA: TGTGCCATATCACGGAGAATAAAAGAGACCCAGTACTTC.

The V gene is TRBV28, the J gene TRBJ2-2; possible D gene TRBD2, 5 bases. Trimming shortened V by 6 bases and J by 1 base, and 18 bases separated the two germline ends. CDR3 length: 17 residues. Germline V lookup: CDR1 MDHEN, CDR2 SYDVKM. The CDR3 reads CASSRLLLGVNTGELFF. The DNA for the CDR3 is TGTGCCAGCAGCCGACTCCTTCTCGGGGTGAACACCGGGGAGCTGTTTTTT.

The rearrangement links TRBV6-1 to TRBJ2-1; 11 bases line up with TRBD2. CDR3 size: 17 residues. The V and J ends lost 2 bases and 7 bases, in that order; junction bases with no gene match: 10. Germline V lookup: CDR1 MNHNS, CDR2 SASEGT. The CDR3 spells CASSERLAGGKGNEQFF. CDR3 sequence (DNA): TGTGCCAGCAGTGAAAGGTTAGCGGGAGGGAAGGGGAATGAGCAGTTCTTC.

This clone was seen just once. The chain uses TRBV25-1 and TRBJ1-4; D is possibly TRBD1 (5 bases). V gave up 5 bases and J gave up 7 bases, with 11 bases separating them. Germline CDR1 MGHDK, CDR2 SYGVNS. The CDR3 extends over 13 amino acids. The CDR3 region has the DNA TGTGCCAGCAGTCGGGGGAGGGTTGAAAAACTGTTTTTT. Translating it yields CASSRGRVEKLFF.

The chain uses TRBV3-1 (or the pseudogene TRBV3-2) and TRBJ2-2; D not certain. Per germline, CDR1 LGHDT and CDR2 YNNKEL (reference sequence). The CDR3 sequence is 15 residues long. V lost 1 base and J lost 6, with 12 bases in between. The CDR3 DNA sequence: TGTGCCAGCAGCCAAGCCCCCGCTCGAGCCGGGGAGCTGTTTTTT. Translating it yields CASSQAPARAGELFF.

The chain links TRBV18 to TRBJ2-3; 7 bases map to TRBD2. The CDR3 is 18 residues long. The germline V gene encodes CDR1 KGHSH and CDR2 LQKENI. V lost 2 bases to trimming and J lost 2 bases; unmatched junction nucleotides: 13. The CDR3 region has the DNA TGTGCCAGCTCACCAATCGTAAGGGCTAGCGGTCCCACAGATACGCAGTATTTT. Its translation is CASSPIVRASGPTDTQYF.

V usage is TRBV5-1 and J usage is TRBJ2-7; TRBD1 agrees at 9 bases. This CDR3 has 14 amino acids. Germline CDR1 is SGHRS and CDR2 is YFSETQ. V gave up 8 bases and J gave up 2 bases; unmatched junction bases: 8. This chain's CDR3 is CASLPGTGPYEQYF. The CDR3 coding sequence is TGCGCCAGTCTCCCGGGGACAGGGCCCTACGAGCAGTACTTC.

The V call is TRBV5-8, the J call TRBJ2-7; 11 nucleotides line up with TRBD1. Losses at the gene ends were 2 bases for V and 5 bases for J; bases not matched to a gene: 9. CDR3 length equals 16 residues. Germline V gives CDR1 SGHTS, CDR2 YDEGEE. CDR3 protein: CASSFWDRGAPDEQYF. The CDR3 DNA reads TGTGCCAGCAGCTTCTGGGACAGGGGGGCACCCGACGAGCAGTACTTC.

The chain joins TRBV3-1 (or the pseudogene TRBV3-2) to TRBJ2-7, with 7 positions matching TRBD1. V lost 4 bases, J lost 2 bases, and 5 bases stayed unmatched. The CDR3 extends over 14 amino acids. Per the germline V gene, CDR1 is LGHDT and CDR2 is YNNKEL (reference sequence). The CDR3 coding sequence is TGTGCCAGCAGCCCAGATGACAGGGCCTACGAGCAGTACTTC. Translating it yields CASSPDDRAYEQYF.

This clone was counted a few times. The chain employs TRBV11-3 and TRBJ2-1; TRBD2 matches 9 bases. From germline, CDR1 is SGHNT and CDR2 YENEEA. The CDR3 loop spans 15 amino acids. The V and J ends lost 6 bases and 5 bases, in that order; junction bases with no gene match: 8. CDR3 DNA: TGTGCCAGCAGTCTGGGCGGGAGGGGGAACAATGAGCAGTTCTTC. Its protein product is CASSLGGRGNNEQFF.

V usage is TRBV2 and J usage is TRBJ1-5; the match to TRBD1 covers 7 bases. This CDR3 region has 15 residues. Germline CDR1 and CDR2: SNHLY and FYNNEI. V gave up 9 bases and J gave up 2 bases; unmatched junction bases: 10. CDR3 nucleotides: TGTGCCAGTCGGAGACAGGGCGTGGGCAATCAGCCCCAGCATTTT. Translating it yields CASRRQGVGNQPQHF.

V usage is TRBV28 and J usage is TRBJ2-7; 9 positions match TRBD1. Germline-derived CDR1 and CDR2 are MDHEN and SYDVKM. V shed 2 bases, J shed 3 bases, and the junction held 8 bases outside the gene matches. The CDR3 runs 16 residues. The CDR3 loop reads CASSLTLRTGDYEQYF. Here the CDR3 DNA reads TGTGCCAGCAGTTTAACCTTGAGGACAGGGGACTACGAGCAGTACTTC.